The next 13 T cell receptor delta chains were all read from a single sample in a study of gamma-delta T cells after stem cell transplantation. With CATT, TCRdb re-called clones from the RT-PCR reads. The repertoire consists of a few thousand delta-chain clones, with 21% occurring once and the leading ten covering more than 25%. Specimen: gamma-delta T cells. The origin of the receptors is a human donor. It is not recorded whose cells these are; they may come from a transplant donor.

This clone was recorded once. A read error is possible here, since a much larger clone lies one base away. The rearrangement uses TRDV1 and TRDJ1; D perhaps matches TRDD3 (5 bases). CDR1 and CDR2 from the germline V gene are TSWWSYY and QGS. The CDR3 has 16 residues. CDR3 in amino acids: CALGEMVRGLTDKHIF. CDR3 sequence (DNA): TGTGCTCTTGGGGAAATGGTCCGGGGGCTCACCGATAAACACATCTTT.

About this clone: A read error is likely here: a far larger clone is one base away. This rearrangement joins TRDV2 to TRDJ1; maybe TRDD3 (6 bases). The CDR3 extends over 17 amino acids. CDR1 and CDR2 from the germline V gene are GEAIGNYY and EKD. V was trimmed by 5 bases and J by 0 bases, leaving 21 bases between them. CDR3 DNA: TGTGCCTGTGGCTCGGTCGTGGGGGCCCAGTACACCGATAAACTCATCTTT. Residues: CACGSVVGAQYTDKLIF.

The chain uses TRDV1 and TRDJ1, with 9 bases identical to TRDD3. The CDR3 runs 22 residues. The germline V gene has CDR1 TSWWSYY and CDR2 QGS. V trimming: 4 bases; J trimming: 2 bases; junction bases outside the gene matches: 26. This chain's CDR3 is CALGGDSGSVLGIRRWTDKLIF. DNA for the CDR3: TGTGCTCTTGGGGGTGATTCGGGGTCCGTACTGGGGATACGCCGGTGGACCGATAAACTCATCTTT.

On this clone itself: The protein that TCRdb holds for this DNA derives from a much larger clone and differs from the translated DNA at residue 4, which likely indicates a read error; the protein shown here is translated from the DNA. The chain links TRDV2 to TRDJ3; the D is unclear. Germline CDR1 and CDR2: GEAIGNYY and EKD. This CDR3 contains 22 residues. The CDR3 loop reads CACGTAESLSAAGSWDTRQMFF. The CDR3 coding sequence is TGTGCCTGTGGCACCGCCGAGTCTCTTAGCGCCGCAGGCTCCTGGGACACCCGACAGATGTTTTTC.

A few counts support this clone. This may be a read error, as it is one base from a much larger clone. The chain recombines TRDV1 with TRDJ3, with D possibly TRDD2 on 9 matching bases. This CDR3 spans 27 amino acids. V was pared by 3 bases and J by 0 bases, with 39 bases between. Germline loops: CDR1 TSWWSYY, CDR2 QGS. Written as DNA, the CDR3 is TGTGCTCTTGGGGACTCACGGGCCTTCCTACGCCGGGGATACCTATCCCCGAGCTCCTGGGACACCCGACAGATGTTTTTC. Translating it yields CALGDSRAFLRRGYLSPSSWDTRQMFF.

For this clone: TCRdb lists the protein of a much larger clone for this DNA, which differs at residue 11, so this is likely a read error; the protein given here is translated from the DNA itself. The CDR3 DNA is TGTGCCTGTGACTCGTTACTGGGGATACACGCCGATAAACTCATCTTT. Its translation is CACDSLLGIHADKLIF. V usage is TRDV2 and J usage is TRDJ1, with 8 positions matching TRDD3. The CDR3 spans 16 residues. Germline lookup yields CDR1 GEAIGNYY and CDR2 EKD. V shed 3 bases and J 3 bases; nucleotides not matched to a gene: 11.

The chain carries TRDV2 and TRDJ1, with 8 bases lining up with TRDD3. This CDR3 has 16 residues. The ends lost 0 bases at V and 0 bases at J; junction bases unmatched: 5. Germline V CDR1 and CDR2: GEAIGNYY, EKD. Here the CDR3 DNA reads TGTGCCTGTGACACCCTGGGGGAGATGTACACCGATAAACTCATCTTT. Translated: CACDTLGEMYTDKLIF.

This clone was recorded a few times. This chain uses TRDV1 with TRDJ1; 13 bases line up with TRDD3. This CDR3 is built from 20 residues. Trimming cost V 2 bases and J 5 bases; bases outside gene matches: 17. The germline gives CDR1 TSWWSYY, CDR2 QGS. CDR3 DNA sequence: TGTGCTCTTGGGGAAATAGGTCCCCGTACTGGGGGATACGGATCAGATAAACTCATCTTT. Translating gives CALGEIGPRTGGYGSDKLIF.

This clone came up once. The TCRdb protein comes from a much larger clone and disagrees with this DNA's translation at residue 13, likely due to a read error; the protein given here is derived from the DNA. The chain couples TRDV2 to TRDJ1; 7 bases line up with TRDD3. Germline lookup yields CDR1 GEAIGNYY and CDR2 EKD. This CDR3 is built from 16 residues. The CDR3 bases are TGTGCCTGTGACCCACTGGGGCCTCGGGGAACCGATGAACTCATCTTT. This gives the protein CACDPLGPRGTDELIF.

By frequency in the sample, this clone is medium-sized. The J gene is TRDJ1, the V gene TRDV2, with 10 bases identical to TRDD3. With 1 base clipped from V and 0 bases from J, the junction kept 10 bases outside the gene matches. Germline CDR1 and CDR2: GEAIGNYY and EKD. The CDR3 length is 18 residues. CDR3 nucleotides: TGTGCCTGTGACACTCTTACTGGGGGATTCCTAAACACCGATAAACTCATCTTT. Its protein product is CACDTLTGGFLNTDKLIF.

By sample share, this clone is medium-sized. This chain links TRDV1 with TRDJ1, with D possibly being TRDD2 (5 bases). The V end was cut by 4 bases, the J end by 0 bases, with 15 bases between. Germline assignment: CDR1 TSWWSYY and CDR2 QGS. There are 16 residues in the CDR3. CDR3 loop: CALGVSWSLYTDKLIF. CDR3 sequence (DNA): TGTGCTCTTGGGGTTTCCTGGAGCCTATACACCGATAAACTCATCTTT.

This clone is labeled as medium-sized. V is TRAV29/DV5 and J is TRDJ1; 8 bases align to TRDD3. CDR1 and CDR2 (germline): NSMFDY, ISSIKDK. Losses at the gene ends were 3 bases for V and 0 bases for J; bases not matched to a gene: 22. The CDR3 length is 20 residues. The CDR3 region is CAATYASPGGYWTYTDKLIF. The CDR3 region has the DNA TGTGCAGCAACCTACGCCAGCCCCGGGGGATATTGGACGTACACCGATAAACTCATCTTT. Full variable domain (rest looked up from reference TRAV29/DV5 and TRDJ1): DQQVKQNSPSLSVQEGRISILNCDYTNSMFDYFLWYKKYPAEGPTFLISISSIKDKNEDGRFTVFLNKSAKHLSLHIVPSQPGDSAVYFCAATYASPGGYWTYTDKLIFGKGTRVTVEP.

Worth noting for this clone: A far larger clone differs by one base, so this is likely a read error. J is TRDJ3 and V is TRDV1, with D tentatively TRDD2 (9 bases). CDR1 is TSWWSYY and CDR2 is QGS in the germline V gene. The CDR3 covers 27 residues. The CDR3: CALGDSRAFLRWGYLSPSSWDTRRMFF. In DNA form, the CDR3 reads TGTGCTCTTGGGGACTCACGGGCCTTCCTACGCTGGGGATACCTATCCCCGAGCTCCTGGGACACCCGACGGATGTTTTTC.